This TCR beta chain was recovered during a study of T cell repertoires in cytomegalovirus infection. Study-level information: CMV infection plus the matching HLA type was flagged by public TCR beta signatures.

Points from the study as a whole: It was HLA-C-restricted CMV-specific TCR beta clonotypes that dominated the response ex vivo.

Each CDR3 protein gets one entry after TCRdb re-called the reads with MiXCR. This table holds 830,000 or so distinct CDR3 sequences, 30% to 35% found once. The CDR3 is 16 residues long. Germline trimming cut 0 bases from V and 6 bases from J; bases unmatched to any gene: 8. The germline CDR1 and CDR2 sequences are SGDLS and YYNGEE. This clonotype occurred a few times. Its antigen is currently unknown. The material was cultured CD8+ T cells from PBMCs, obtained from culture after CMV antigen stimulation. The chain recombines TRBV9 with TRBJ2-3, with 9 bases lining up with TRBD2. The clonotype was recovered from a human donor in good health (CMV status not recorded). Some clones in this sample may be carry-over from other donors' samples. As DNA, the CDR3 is TGTGCCAGCAGCGTAGACCTAGCGGGGAATTTGGATACGCAGTATTTT. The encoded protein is CASSVDLAGNLDTQYF.